This TCR beta chain was captured in a study of OX40 agonist ivuxolimab in advanced cancers. Using immunoSEQ multiplex PCR, the repertoire was profiled, and TCRdb retains in-frame clones only, with some absent. In the table there are around 84,000 clones, around 80% of which are singletons. The germline CDR1 and CDR2 sequences are MDHEN and SYDVKM. The junction had 9 bases not matched to a gene; V was cut back by 1 base and J by 4 bases. CDR3 length: 18 residues. V is TRBV28 and J is TRBJ2-6, with 8 positions matching TRBD1. Source: CD4+ or CD8+ T cells sorted from blood, taken in a trial of the OX40 agonist ivuxolimab. The clonotype was recovered from an adult with an advanced solid tumor such as melanoma, head and neck, liver or kidney cancer. The CDR3, as DNA: TGTGCCAGCAGTTTATACCCCCTGACAGGGGCAGGGGCCAACGTCCTGACTTTC. Translation: CASSLYPLTGAGANVLTF.